This T cell receptor beta chain derives from a study of naive and memory T cell subsets. V dropped 2 bases and J dropped 4 bases, with 15 bases sitting between them. Germline lookup yields CDR1 MNHNS and CDR2 SASEGT. This CDR3 has 15 residues. Sequential positive selection took CD4 T cells first, then CD8 T cells. Cells stained for CD3, CD4, CD8, CD45RA and CD27 were sorted into four subsets. Effector memory cells were sorted as CD45RA-CD27-, EMRA cells as CD45RA+CD27-. An equimolar mix of two oligonucleotides served as the beta constant-region primer for TRBC1 and TRBC2. Ligated cDNA was amplified by four rounds of PCR with nested alpha and beta constant-region primers and SP2. TCRdb re-called the UMI-ligation and nested PCR reads with MiXCR, one entry per CDR3 protein. Of about 34,000 distinct CDR3 sequences listed, around 20% are singletons. Study-level points and caveats: Each distinct alpha or beta sequence counts as one clonotype.

In regard to this clonotype: Its specificity is unknown.

This rearrangement joins TRBV6-1 to TRBJ2-7, with D tentatively TRBD2 (5 bases). The receptor was derived from a human donor in good health. Sequenced material: effector memory CD4+ T cells from blood. Subset reported: effector memory, CD45RA- CD27-. The CDR3 here is CASSETRSHKYEQYF. The CDR3, as DNA: TGTGCCAGCAGTGAAACTAGGTCCCACAAGTACGAGCAGTACTTC.